Described below is a single TCR beta chain sequence and its context. Amplification used 60 Vbeta primers and 13 Jbeta primers. Assay used: immunoSEQ multiplex PCR; TCRdb lists only in-frame clones, some missing. Among 60,000 to 75,000 clones listed, roughly 69% were seen once. The CDR3 sequence is 12 residues long. The V and J ends lost 7 bases and 6 bases respectively, with 11 bases between them. Germline V gene lookup returns CDR1 MNHNY and CDR2 SVGAGI (reference sequence). This record comes from a study of cytomegalovirus exposure and HLA in healthy donors. The rearrangement joins TRBV6-6 to TRBJ2-3, with D possibly being TRBD1 (6 bases). The clonotype originates from a woman aged 45-65 years in good health and CMV-seronegative. Sequencing was carried out using PBMCs. In nucleotides, the CDR3 is TGTGCCAGCACTCCAGGGGCCGATACGCAGTATTTT. It translates to CASTPGADTQYF.